What follows is one T cell receptor (beta chain) and its context. Its target is not known. One end of the junction varies from germline; a read error may be responsible. Patients were ineligible given autoimmune disease history or systemic immunosuppression. The sample belongs to a study of OX40 agonist ivuxolimab in advanced cancers. Study observations and caveats: CD8+ T cells (on average) carried more expanded clones than CD4+ T cells. The investigators did not determine what antigen specificity the expanded peripheral T cells had.

The table came from immunoSEQ multiplex PCR; TCRdb's copy has only in-frame clones and leaves some out. The sample holds under 200,000 clones, 90% to 95% seen once. The source was CD4+ or CD8+ T cells sorted from blood, collected in a trial of the OX40 agonist ivuxolimab. This receptor was obtained from an adult with an advanced solid tumor such as melanoma, head and neck, liver or kidney cancer.

The chain's CDR3 is CASSLQGGLNF. In DNA form, the CDR3 reads TGTGCCAGCAGTTTACAGGGCGGCCTAAATTTT. This chain uses TRBV28 with TRBJ1-3; the D gene is possibly TRBD1 (5 bases). Germline CDR1 reads MDHEN; CDR2 reads SYDVKM. The CDR3 consists of 11 residues.